The next 18 T cell receptor beta chains were all read from a single sample in a study of cytomegalovirus exposure and HLA in healthy donors. PCR amplification relied on 60 Vbeta primers (plus 13 Jbeta primers). The protocol was immunoSEQ multiplex PCR, while the TCRdb copy is restricted to in-frame clones and leaves out a portion. This table holds about 200,000 clones, roughly three quarters found once. The material sequenced was PBMCs. The source is a male donor in good health and CMV-seropositive.

The chain employs TRBV27 and TRBJ2-1; TRBD2 aligns across 9 bases. Germline CDR1 reads MNHEY; CDR2 reads SMNVEV (reference sequence). Trimming took 3 bases from V and 4 from J; bases not matched to a gene: 1. This CDR3 has 14 residues. The CDR3: CASSFSGGYNEQFF. The CDR3, as DNA: TGTGCCAGCAGTTTTAGCGGGGGATACAATGAGCAGTTCTTC.

The rearrangement joins TRBV6-5 to TRBJ2-5, with TRBD2 matching 13 bases. Germline V gene data show CDR1 as MNHEY and CDR2 as SVGAGI. The CDR3 consists of 16 residues. After removal of 2 bases from V and 5 bases from J, the junction contained 5 bases not matched to a gene. Written as DNA, the CDR3 is TGTGCCAGCAGTTACATATCGACTAGCGGGAGGGAGACCCAGTACTTC. It yields the protein CASSYISTSGRETQYF.

The chain carries TRBV6-6 and TRBJ2-7; a possible D gene is TRBD2 (5 bases). The germline V gene has CDR1 MNHNY and CDR2 SVGAGI (reference sequence). The CDR3 loop spans 16 amino acids. V lost 8 bases, J lost 4 bases, and 24 bases lay in between. CDR3 sequence reads: CASHTGLPGLLYEQYF. In DNA form, the CDR3 reads TGTGCCAGCCATACGGGATTACCAGGACTTCTATACGAGCAGTACTTC.

V usage is TRBV2 and J usage is TRBJ1-2; D remains ambiguous. V was trimmed by 7 bases and J by 3 bases, leaving 15 bases between them. The CDR3 contains 14 residues. Germline-derived CDR1 and CDR2 are SNHLY and FYNNEI. The CDR3 DNA sequence: TGTGCCAGCACGATGACTAGGCGTGACTATGGCTACACCTTC. It specifies CASTMTRRDYGYTF. Filled out from reference TRBV2 and TRBJ1-2, the complete variable domain reads EPEVTQTPSHQVTQMGQEVILRCVPISNHLYFYWYRQILGQKVEFLVSFYNNEISEKSEIFDDQFSVERPDGSNFTLKIRSTKLEDSAMYFCASTMTRRDYGYTFGSGTRLTVV.

V usage is TRBV27 and J usage is TRBJ2-5, with 9 positions matching TRBD1. The J call may be wrong; the DNA end is better matched by TRBJ2-7. The CDR3 covers 17 residues. Germline CDR1 is MNHEY and CDR2 is SMNVEV (reference sequence). The CDR3 spells CASSRTVGTGNTYEQYF. Here the CDR3 DNA reads TGTGCCAGCAGCCGTACGGTGGGGACAGGGAACACCTACGAGCAGTACTTC.

The rearrangement links TRBV27 to TRBJ2-2; TRBD2 agrees at 8 bases. The germline gives CDR1 MNHEY, CDR2 SMNVEV (reference sequence). This CDR3 has 13 residues. V was clipped by 4 bases and J by 9 bases; unmatched bases: 4. CDR3 bases: TGTGCCAGCAGTTCACTAGCGGAGTGGGAGCTGTTTTTT. Protein: CASSSLAEWELFF.

A word on this clone: One end of the junction fails to match germline, which may point to a read error. The V gene is TRBV7-3, the J gene TRBJ2-3, with 9 bases that match TRBD2. The CDR3 runs 14 residues. Germline loops: CDR1 SGHTA, CDR2 FQGTGA. This chain's CDR3 is CASSPGTSIDTQYF. The CDR3 DNA is TGTGCCAGCAGCCCGGGGACTAGCATAGATACGCAGTATTTT.

J is TRBJ2-1 and V is TRBV7-2; 11 bases fit TRBD1. V lost 2 bases to trimming and J lost 3 bases; unmatched junction nucleotides: 6. The CDR3 has 17 amino acids. From germline, CDR1 is SGHTA and CDR2 FQGNSA. The CDR3 DNA follows: TGTGCCAGCAGCTTAAAAACCGGGACAGGGGGCTACAATGAGCAGTTCTTC. This translates into CASSLKTGTGGYNEQFF. The full variable domain, with the rest looked up from reference TRBV7-2 and TRBJ2-1, is GAGVSQSPSNKVTEKGKDVELRCDPISGHTALYWYRQSLGQGLEFLIYFQGNSAPDKSGLPSDRFSAERTGGSVSTLTIQRTQQEDSAVYLCASSLKTGTGGYNEQFFGPGTRLTVL.

This clone occurred a few times. CDR3 bases: TGTGCCAGCAGCCCCCTCACAGGGGACTCCTACGAGCAGTACTTC. Its translation: CASSPLTGDSYEQYF. The chain links TRBV4-2 to TRBJ2-7; 7 bases agree with TRBD1. Germline V gene data show CDR1 as LGHNA and CDR2 as YNFKEQ. The CDR3 is 15 amino acids. V trimming: 4 bases; J trimming: 0 bases; junction bases outside the gene matches: 6.

The rearrangement joins TRBV11-1 to TRBJ2-7, with TRBD2 identical over 13 bases. CDR3 length: 16 amino acids. Germline V CDR1 and CDR2: SGHAT, FQDESV (reference sequence). The V gene end was trimmed by 5 bases and the J gene end by 3 bases; junction bases not matched to a gene: 7. The CDR3: CASSPGLAGVLYEQYF. As DNA, the CDR3 is TGTGCCAGCAGCCCTGGACTAGCGGGGGTCCTCTACGAGCAGTACTTC. Full variable domain (remainder filled in from reference TRBV11-1 and TRBJ2-7): EAEVAQSPRYKITEKSQAVAFWCDPISGHATLYWYRQILGQGPELLVQFQDESVVDDSQLPKDRFSAERLKGVDSTLKIQPAELGDSAMYLCASSPGLAGVLYEQYFGPGTRLTVT.

The chain is built from TRBV15 and TRBJ2-4; a possible D gene is TRBD1 (6 bases). There are 16 residues in the CDR3. Germline CDR1 and CDR2: LNHNV and YYDKDF (reference sequence). V was clipped by 3 bases and J by 0 bases, with 12 bases between them. CDR3 protein: CATSRGSGVAKNIQYF. In DNA, the CDR3 is TGTGCCACCAGCAGGGGCTCAGGGGTAGCCAAAAACATTCAGTACTTC.

V usage is TRBV27 and J usage is TRBJ2-7, with 8 bases matching TRBD1. In germline, CDR1 is MNHEY, CDR2 SMNVEV (reference sequence). CDR3 length: 15 amino acids. V was clipped by 6 bases and J by 1 base; unmatched bases: 8. The CDR3: CASSRADRASYEQYF. The CDR3 DNA is TGTGCCAGCAGCCGAGCGGACAGGGCATCCTACGAGCAGTACTTC.

The rearrangement links TRBV7-6 to TRBJ2-3; the D is unclear. Germline values: CDR1 SGHVS, CDR2 FNYEAQ. The CDR3 sequence is 12 residues long. The ends were cut back, 5 bases at V and 2 bases at J, with 5 bases in the middle. The CDR3 bases are TGTGCCAGCAGCCAAATCACAGATACGCAGTATTTT. This sequence encodes CASSQITDTQYF.

The rearrangement uses TRBV29-1 and TRBJ1-1; unclear D gene. CDR1 and CDR2 from the germline V gene are SQVTM and ANQGSEA. V was cut by 7 bases and J by 6 bases, with 12 bases left in between. The CDR3 runs to 11 residues. The CDR3 nucleotides read TGCAGCGCAGAATATAATGCTGAAGCTTTCTTT. Residues: CSAEYNAEAFF.

This clone was observed a few times. CDR3 sequence (DNA): TGTGCCAGCAGGGTGACAGGGTCCAGTGAAAAACTGTTTTTT. Its translation: CASRVTGSSEKLFF. The chain employs TRBV7-2 and TRBJ1-4, with 7 bases lining up with TRBD1. V was clipped by 6 bases and J by 7 bases; unmatched bases: 8. Germline V gives CDR1 SGHTA, CDR2 FQGNSA. The CDR3 extends over 14 amino acids.

The gene calls are TRBV13 and TRBJ2-1; 7 bases match TRBD2. Losses at the gene ends were 5 bases for V and 1 base for J; bases not matched to a gene: 5. The CDR3 is made up of 15 amino acids. CDR1 is PRHDT and CDR2 is FYEKMQ in the germline V gene (reference sequence). The CDR3 sequence: CASSEKLASYNEQFF. The CDR3 DNA is TGTGCCAGCAGCGAAAAACTAGCGTCCTACAATGAGCAGTTCTTC.

The chain recombines TRBV7-3 with TRBJ2-7; D might be TRBD2 (6 bases). The CDR3 is 15 residues long. Germline assignment: CDR1 SGHTA and CDR2 FQGTGA. V lost 1 base and J 4 bases, leaving 14 bases between the germline ends. The CDR3 nucleotides read TGTGCCAGCAGCTTAAAAGGCGGGATCGCTTACGAGCAGTACTTC. This translates into CASSLKGGIAYEQYF.

The chain uses TRBV28 and TRBJ2-5; TRBD2 is a possible D gene (6 bases). Germline-derived CDR1 and CDR2 are MDHEN and SYDVKM. The CDR3 loop spans 12 amino acids. V lost 6 bases, J lost 7 bases, and 12 bases lay in between. In nucleotides, the CDR3 is TGTGCCAGCAGCAGGAGGGGACGGACCCAGTACTTC. It yields the protein CASSRRGRTQYF.